A single sample gave rise to the 8 T cell receptor beta chains below, sequenced in a study of blood T cell repertoires in COVID-19. Method: immunoSEQ multiplex PCR; TCRdb's copy keeps in-frame clones and lacks some. The sample contains 260,000 or so clones, about 91% of which appear only once. Sequenced: PBMCs or T cells enriched from blood (not recorded which). All receptors come from a woman aged 40 to 49 with acute COVID-19.

The chain carries TRBV28 and TRBJ2-1; D ambiguous. Trimming removed 4 bases from V and 5 bases from J, with 3 bases in between. CDR1 is MDHEN, CDR2 SYDVKM, per germline. The CDR3 consists of 11 residues. The DNA for the CDR3 is TGTGCCAGCAGTTCCAACAATGAGCAGTTCTTC. Encoded protein: CASSSNNEQFF.

The chain couples TRBV28 to TRBJ2-3; 9 positions match TRBD1. Germline CDR1 is MDHEN and CDR2 is SYDVKM. There are 16 residues in the CDR3. The trim removed 7 bases at V and 2 bases at J, leaving 10 bases unmatched. The CDR3 DNA follows: TGTGCCAGCACCTCCGGGACAGGGTGGTTCACAGATACGCAGTATTTT. It codes for CASTSGTGWFTDTQYF.

This chain connects TRBV12-3 or TRBV12-4 to TRBJ2-5; D gene uncertain. CDR3 size: 13 residues. V lost 2 bases and J lost 5, with 9 bases in between. The CDR3 sequence: CASSLKPRETQYF. In DNA, the CDR3 is TGTGCCAGCAGTTTAAAGCCGAGGGAGACCCAGTACTTC.

This chain links TRBV15 with TRBJ1-5; D ambiguous. CDR1 is LNHNV and CDR2 is YYDKDF in the germline V gene (reference sequence). Trimming took off 6 bases at V and 9 bases at J, with 9 bases between the two ends. CDR3 length equals 11 residues. The chain's CDR3 is CATSEGGPQHF. In DNA form, the CDR3 reads TGTGCCACCAGTGAGGGCGGGCCCCAGCATTTT.

V gene TRBV7-9 combines with J gene TRBJ2-7; TRBD2 agrees at 7 bases. This CDR3 contains 15 residues. Trimming removed 2 bases from V and 6 bases from J; junction bases left unmatched: 10. Germline V gene sequence: CDR1 SEHNR, CDR2 FQNEAQ (reference sequence). The CDR3 region is CASSLMGGAAGEQYF. CDR3 nucleotides: TGTGCCAGCAGCTTAATGGGAGGGGCCGCCGGCGAGCAGTACTTC.

This clone has a single count. The chain combines TRBV28 with TRBJ1-5, with 7 bases identical to TRBD1. V was clipped by 6 bases and J by 2 bases; unmatched bases: 4. Germline V gives CDR1 MDHEN, CDR2 SYDVKM. There are 14 residues in the CDR3. The CDR3 bases are TGTGCCAGCAGCCTGACAGGGCGCAATCAGCCCCAGCATTTT. It specifies CASSLTGRNQPQHF.

The chain recombines TRBV6-1 with TRBJ2-7; 10 bases line up with TRBD2. The CDR3 has 15 residues. Germline-derived CDR1 and CDR2 are MNHNS and SASEGT. Trimming at V came to 3 bases and at J to 4 bases, leaving 6 bases not matched to a gene. The CDR3 protein is CASSDTSSGGYEQYF. The DNA of the CDR3 is TGTGCCAGCAGTGACACCTCTAGCGGGGGTTACGAGCAGTACTTC.

The V and J genes are TRBV6-1 and TRBJ2-5; the D gene is possibly TRBD2 (5 bases). Germline V gene lookup returns CDR1 MNHNS and CDR2 SASEGT. This CDR3 region has 14 residues. V was cut by 3 bases and J by 4 bases, with 12 bases left in between. As DNA, the CDR3 is TGTGCCAGCAGTGACGGGATGCTGGGAGAGACCCAGTACTTC. Protein sequence: CASSDGMLGETQYF.